Listed below are T cell receptor beta chains from one sample, sequenced in a study of blood T cell repertoires in COVID-19. The protocol was immunoSEQ multiplex PCR, while the TCRdb copy is restricted to in-frame clones and leaves out a portion. The sample has around 260,000 clones; about nine tenths are singletons. The material sequenced was peripheral blood. The source of these receptors is a woman between 40 and 55 years old who had recovered from COVID-19. Both conserved end residues are part of each CDR3. A D gene is named only where the DNA matches it firmly. For some rows the clone size is stated as once, few or many, or as a class when expanded; others skip it.

clone_size: .
v_call: TRBV7-3
d_call: .
j_call: TRBJ2-5
cdr3_nt: TGTGCCAGCAGCTTATGGGCAGGGGGGCAAGAGACCCAGTACTTC
cdr3_aa: CASSLWAGGQETQYF

clone_size: .
v_call: TRBV15
d_call: TRBD1
j_call: TRBJ1-2
cdr3_nt: TGTGCCACCAGCAGACCCGGACAGGACCGCTATGGCTACACCTTC
cdr3_aa: CATSRPGQDRYGYTF

clone_size: .
v_call: TRBV7-2
d_call: TRBD2
j_call: TRBJ2-5
cdr3_nt: TGTGCCAGCACTATAGCGGGACACCAAGAGACCCAGTACTTC
cdr3_aa: CASTIAGHQETQYF

clone_size: .
v_call: TRBV7-8
d_call: TRBD2
j_call: TRBJ2-7
cdr3_nt: TGTGCCAGCAGCGCCCTCGGGACTAGCGGGAGAACCCAGACCGAGCAGTACTTC
cdr3_aa: CASSALGTSGRTQTEQYF

clone_size: .
v_call: TRBV5-6
d_call: TRBD1
j_call: TRBJ2-7
cdr3_nt: TGTGCCAGCAGCCTGAGGGGGGACAGGGTGTCCGACGAGCAGTACTTC
cdr3_aa: CASSLRGDRVSDEQYF

clone_size: .
v_call: TRBV18
d_call: TRBD1
j_call: TRBJ1-4
cdr3_nt: TGTGCCAGCTCACCGCGGACAGGGACAGATGAAAAACTGTTTTTT
cdr3_aa: CASSPRTGTDEKLFF

clone_size: .
v_call: TRBV3-1/TRBV3-2
d_call: TRBD1
j_call: TRBJ2-7
cdr3_nt: TGTGCCAGCAGCCAACAGGGACAGTCCTACGAGCAGTACTTC
cdr3_aa: CASSQQGQSYEQYF

clone_size: .
v_call: TRBV6-6
d_call: .
j_call: TRBJ2-7
cdr3_nt: TGTGCCAGCAGTGTACAGGGTCAGAACTACGAGCAGTACTTC
cdr3_aa: CASSVQGQNYEQYF

clone_size: .
v_call: TRBV7-9
d_call: .
j_call: TRBJ2-1
cdr3_nt: TGTGCCAGCAGCTTAGGACTAGAACCGATCTTC
cdr3_aa: CASSLGLEPIF

clone_size: .
v_call: TRBV5-1
d_call: .
j_call: TRBJ2-5
cdr3_nt: TGCGCCAGCAGCGCCGGATCTCGGGGGTTTGTTGAAGAGACCCAGTACTTC
cdr3_aa: CASSAGSRGFVEETQYF

clone_size: .
v_call: TRBV7-6
d_call: TRBD2
j_call: TRBJ2-3
cdr3_nt: TGTGCCAGCAGCTTTAGCGGGGGAAGCACAGATACGCAGTATTTT
cdr3_aa: CASSFSGGSTDTQYF

clone_size: .
v_call: TRBV5-1
d_call: TRBD2
j_call: TRBJ2-2
cdr3_nt: TGCGCCAGCAGCTCGGGACTAGCGGGACCCGGGGAGCTGTTTTTT
cdr3_aa: CASSSGLAGPGELFF

clone_size: .
v_call: TRBV29-1
d_call: TRBD1
j_call: TRBJ1-4
cdr3_nt: TGCAGCGTTGATGAGACAGGGGACGAAAAACTGTTTTTT
cdr3_aa: CSVDETGDEKLFF

clone_size: .
v_call: TRBV18
d_call: .
j_call: TRBJ1-2
cdr3_nt: TGTGCCAGCTCACCCAGGGATGACTATGGCTACACCTTC
cdr3_aa: CASSPRDDYGYTF

clone_size: .
v_call: TRBV27
d_call: TRBD2
j_call: TRBJ2-1
cdr3_nt: TGTGCCAGCAGTCTGATTAGCGGGAGGGCCGGTGAGCAGTTCTTC
cdr3_aa: CASSLISGRAGEQFF

clone_size: .
v_call: TRBV11-2
d_call: TRBD2
j_call: TRBJ2-1
cdr3_nt: TGTGCCAGCAGCTCGGGACTAGCGGGAGAGGTTGAGTTCTTC
cdr3_aa: CASSSGLAGEVEFF

clone_size: .
v_call: TRBV18
d_call: TRBD1
j_call: TRBJ2-1
cdr3_nt: TGTGCCAGCTCACCAGGGATTGGACAGGGGTTTGGCTACAATGAGCAGTTCTTC
cdr3_aa: CASSPGIGQGFGYNEQFF

clone_size: .
v_call: TRBV19
d_call: TRBD2
j_call: TRBJ2-1
cdr3_nt: TGTGCCAGTAGTATGGCTAGCGGGAGGGGCAATGAGCAGTTCTTC
cdr3_aa: CASSMASGRGNEQFF

clone_size: .
v_call: TRBV27
d_call: .
j_call: TRBJ2-2
cdr3_nt: TGTGCCAGCAGTCCGACGGGCTCGGCGGGGACCGGGGAGCTGTTTTTT
cdr3_aa: CASSPTGSAGTGELFF

clone_size: .
v_call: TRBV6-1
d_call: TRBD2
j_call: TRBJ2-3
cdr3_nt: TGTGCCAGCAGTGTAGCGGGAGGGACAGATACGCAGTATTTT
cdr3_aa: CASSVAGGTDTQYF

clone_size: .
v_call: TRBV10-1
d_call: TRBD2
j_call: TRBJ2-7
cdr3_nt: TGCGCCAGCAGTCCCAGCGGGAGTAGTTACGAGCAGTACTTC
cdr3_aa: CASSPSGSSYEQYF

clone_size: .
v_call: TRBV5-4
d_call: .
j_call: TRBJ2-5
cdr3_nt: TGTGCCAGCAGCTTTGGCAGGGGCCAAGAGACCCAGTACTTC
cdr3_aa: CASSFGRGQETQYF

clone_size: .
v_call: TRBV11-2
d_call: .
j_call: TRBJ2-3
cdr3_nt: TGTGCCAGCAGCCCAGGGGCTAGCTGGCGGAGCACAGATACGCAGTATTTT
cdr3_aa: CASSPGASWRSTDTQYF

clone_size: few
v_call: TRBV7-9
d_call: .
j_call: TRBJ1-1
cdr3_nt: TGTGCCAGCAGTCCTGGAGGGCCTGAAGCTTTCTTT
cdr3_aa: CASSPGGPEAFF

clone_size: .
v_call: TRBV30
d_call: .
j_call: TRBJ2-5
cdr3_nt: TGTGCCTGGCACAGGGTGATAAAAGAGACCCAGTACTTC
cdr3_aa: CAWHRVIKETQYF

clone_size: .
v_call: TRBV5-5
d_call: TRBD2
j_call: TRBJ2-1
cdr3_nt: TGTGCCAGCAGCTTTCTAGCGGGGTCCTACAATGAGCAGTTCTTC
cdr3_aa: CASSFLAGSYNEQFF

clone_size: few
v_call: TRBV5-1
d_call: .
j_call: TRBJ1-6
cdr3_nt: TGCGCCAGCAGCTTGGATCAGGCCTATAATTCACCCCTCCACTTT
cdr3_aa: CASSLDQAYNSPLHF

clone_size: few
v_call: TRBV7-2
d_call: .
j_call: TRBJ2-7
cdr3_nt: TGTGCCAGCAGCTTAGAATCAATCGGCGAGCAGTACTTC
cdr3_aa: CASSLESIGEQYF

clone_size: .
v_call: TRBV5-1
d_call: TRBD1
j_call: TRBJ2-7
cdr3_nt: TGCGCCAGCAGCTTGGTGCCTGTTGACTCCGGGACAGGGGAAGACGAGCAGTACTTC
cdr3_aa: CASSLVPVDSGTGEDEQYF

clone_size: .
v_call: TRBV11-2
d_call: .
j_call: TRBJ1-2
cdr3_nt: TGTGCCAGCAGCTCCTTAGGGGCTCGGGGCTACACCTTC
cdr3_aa: CASSSLGARGYTF

clone_size: .
v_call: TRBV7-8
d_call: .
j_call: TRBJ1-4
cdr3_nt: TGTGCCAGCAGCTTAGCGGCATTCTTAGGGGATGAAAAACTGTTTTTT
cdr3_aa: CASSLAAFLGDEKLFF

clone_size: once
v_call: TRBV7-8
d_call: TRBD2
j_call: TRBJ2-4
cdr3_nt: TGTGCCAGCAGCTCAGGACTAGCGGGAGGGTTGGTGGACATTCAGTACTTC
cdr3_aa: CASSSGLAGGLVDIQYF

clone_size: .
v_call: TRBV6-5
d_call: .
j_call: TRBJ2-1
cdr3_nt: TGTGCCAGCAGAAGCAACAGGAAGCCCTACAATGAGCAGTTCTTC
cdr3_aa: CASRSNRKPYNEQFF

clone_size: .
v_call: TRBV30
d_call: .
j_call: TRBJ1-6
cdr3_nt: TGTGCCTGGAGTGTTGGGCAGGGGTTTTCACCCCTCCACTTT
cdr3_aa: CAWSVGQGFSPLHF

clone_size: .
v_call: TRBV24-1
d_call: .
j_call: TRBJ2-3
cdr3_nt: TGTGCCACCAGACCGGAGAACACAGATACGCAGTATTTT
cdr3_aa: CATRPENTDTQYF

clone_size: .
v_call: TRBV5-1
d_call: TRBD1
j_call: TRBJ2-7
cdr3_nt: TGCGCCAGCAGACCAGGGGGCCCGTCCTACGAGCAGTACTTC
cdr3_aa: CASRPGGPSYEQYF

clone_size: .
v_call: TRBV30
d_call: TRBD1
j_call: TRBJ2-7
cdr3_nt: TGTGCCTGGAGTGTACTCACGGGACAGGCCTCCTACGAGCAGTACTTC
cdr3_aa: CAWSVLTGQASYEQYF

clone_size: .
v_call: TRBV27
d_call: TRBD1
j_call: TRBJ1-2
cdr3_nt: TGTGCCAGCAGTCGAGCTACTCAGGGGGCACGTAACTATGGCTACACCTTC
cdr3_aa: CASSRATQGARNYGYTF

clone_size: once
v_call: TRBV9
d_call: TRBD2
j_call: TRBJ2-1
cdr3_nt: TGTGCCAGCAGCGTAGGGCTAGCGGGCGGCAATGAGCAGTTCTTC
cdr3_aa: CASSVGLAGGNEQFF

clone_size: .
v_call: TRBV3-1/TRBV3-2
d_call: .
j_call: TRBJ2-7
cdr3_nt: TGTGCCAGCAAAAAAGCAGGGTCGTCCTACGAGCAGTACTTC
cdr3_aa: CASKKAGSSYEQYF

clone_size: .
v_call: TRBV28
d_call: .
j_call: TRBJ2-1
cdr3_nt: TGTGCCAGCAGCGACTCTGGGACTGGGGGTTCCTACAATGAGCAGTTCTTC
cdr3_aa: CASSDSGTGGSYNEQFF

clone_size: .
v_call: TRBV7-9
d_call: TRBD1
j_call: TRBJ1-1
cdr3_nt: TGTGCCACCAAGCCCCCTCTCCTGACAGGGGTGAACACTGAAGCTTTCTTT
cdr3_aa: CATKPPLLTGVNTEAFF

clone_size: few
v_call: TRBV3-1/TRBV3-2
d_call: TRBD2
j_call: TRBJ2-2
cdr3_nt: TGTGCCAGCAGCCAAGATTCTAGGACTAGCGTTTACGGGGAGCTGTTTTTT
cdr3_aa: CASSQDSRTSVYGELFF

clone_size: .
v_call: TRBV6-6
d_call: .
j_call: TRBJ1-2
cdr3_nt: TGTGCCAGCAGTTTTGGCGGGACGCTAGACTATGGCTACACCTTC
cdr3_aa: CASSFGGTLDYGYTF

clone_size: .
v_call: TRBV14
d_call: TRBD1
j_call: TRBJ2-1
cdr3_nt: TGTGCCAGCAGCTCAGGCGGGACAGGGTTCTACAATGAGCAGTTCTTC
cdr3_aa: CASSSGGTGFYNEQFF